This paragraph covers one T cell receptor beta chain sequence. Some clones are missing from TCRdb's copy, which holds only in-frame ones; the method was immunoSEQ multiplex PCR. In the table there are approximately 230,000 clones, roughly 88% of which are singletons. The germline gives CDR1 LNHDA, CDR2 SQIVND (reference sequence). CDR3 length: 14 amino acids. Trimming removed 9 bases from V and 2 bases from J, with 15 bases in between. These data belong to a study of blood T cell repertoires in COVID-19. The chain uses TRBV19 and TRBJ2-3, with D tentatively TRBD1 (5 bases). This sequence originates from a man at least 80 years old with acute or convalescent COVID-19. The sequencing sample was made of peripheral blood. CDR3 loop: CASEVAGNTDTQYF. CDR3 DNA sequence: TGTGCCAGCGAGGTGGCAGGGAACACAGATACGCAGTATTTT.